This record covers a single T cell receptor (beta chain). Per the original data handling: Reference gene primer amplification gave nucleated cell count estimates. Repertoires were generated with immunoSEQ multiplex PCR, while TCRdb's copy carries only in-frame clones and drops some. V, J and clone size reflect that table, while D and trimming were determined from the DNA. The sample has about 170,000 clones; approximately 90% are singletons. The sample comes from a study of blood T cell repertoires in COVID-19. Study context: The analysed material was cDNA or gDNA that came from T cells, B-cell-depleted T cells, or PBMCs.

The V gene's germline CDR1 is SGHNT and CDR2 YYREEE (reference sequence). The CDR3 consists of 14 residues. The ends were cut back, 1 base at V and 7 bases at J, with 11 bases in the middle. Followed over time, Seattle patients had been enrolled while infection was active. The sequence was obtained from a man aged 18 to 29 with COVID-19, enrolled during active disease. The chain recombines TRBV5-4 with TRBJ2-2; tentative D call: TRBD1 (6 bases). The sample taken for sequencing was peripheral blood. As DNA, the CDR3 is TGTGCCAGCAGCTTGACAGGGTATGGCGGGGAGCTGTTTTTT. This translates into CASSLTGYGGELFF. Full variable domain (outside the CDR3, taken from reference TRBV5-4 and TRBJ2-2): ETGVTQSPTHLIKTRGQQVTLRCSSQSGHNTVSWYQQALGQGPQFIFQYYREEENGRGNFPPRFSGLQFPNYSSELNVNALELDDSALYLCASSLTGYGGELFFGEGSRLTVL.